The 14 T cell receptor beta chains presented below share a single source sample, sequenced in a study of T cells in Graves' hyperthyroidism and ophthalmopathy. RNA transcripts provided the source from which TCR beta CDR3 regions were amplified. An initial round of RT-PCR targeting the TCR CDR3 relied on the HTBI primer set. TCRdb re-called the multiplex PCR reads with MiXCR, one entry per CDR3 protein. The sample lists roughly 720,000 distinct CDR3 sequences, around 16% occurring once. Sequencing was performed on blood. The receptors shown here come from a man between 45 and 60 years old with Graves' hyperthyroidism.

This clonotype came up a few times. The genes are TRBV9 and TRBJ2-7, with no clear D. The germline CDR1 and CDR2 sequences are SGDLS and YYNGEE. This CDR3 comprises 14 residues. The V end was cut by 9 bases, the J end by 0 bases, with 16 bases between. The CDR3 reads CATLRGGYSYEQYF. In DNA form, the CDR3 reads TGTGCCACCCTCAGAGGCGGCTACTCCTACGAGCAGTACTTC.

This rearrangement joins TRBV7-8 to TRBJ1-1; a weak D match, TRBD1 (6 bases). V lost 4 bases and J 1 base, leaving 19 bases between the germline ends. Germline V gene sequence: CDR1 SGHVS, CDR2 FQNEAQ. This CDR3 is 17 amino acids long. The CDR3 protein is CASSWTRNRAGNTEAFF. CDR3 DNA: TGTGCCAGCAGCTGGACAAGAAACAGGGCGGGGAACACTGAAGCTTTCTTT.

This clonotype has ten or more counts. The chain carries TRBV28 and TRBJ1-1, with no clear D. Per the germline V gene, CDR1 is MDHEN and CDR2 is SYDVKM. V lost 7 bases and J lost 10, with 19 bases in between. This CDR3 contains 13 residues. The chain's CDR3 is CASTVRTPARAFF. In nucleotides, the CDR3 is TGTGCCAGCACCGTTCGGACCCCCGCGAGAGCTTTCTTT. The full variable domain, its missing parts supplied by reference TRBV28 and TRBJ1-1, is DVKVTQSSRYLVKRTGEKVFLECVQDMDHENMFWYRQDPGLGLRLIYFSYDVKMKEKGDIPEGYSVSREKKERFSLILESASTNQTSMYLCASTVRTPARAFFGQGTRLTVV.

This clonotype was found many times. The chain recombines TRBV30 with TRBJ1-6; tentatively, D is TRBD1 (5 bases). CDR3 size: 13 residues. Germline V CDR1 and CDR2: GTSNPN, SVGIG (reference sequence). V lost 1 base and J 7 bases, leaving 8 bases between the germline ends. The CDR3 DNA reads TGTGCCTGGAGTGGGCAGGGCAATTCACCCCTCCACTTT. Protein product: CAWSGQGNSPLHF.

The gene calls are TRBV6-1 and TRBJ1-2, with a possible D match to TRBD1 (6 bases). This CDR3 spans 15 amino acids. The germline CDR1 and CDR2 sequences are MNHNS and SASEGT. V was cut by 0 bases and J by 7 bases, with 15 bases left in between. The CDR3 coding sequence is TGTGCCAGCAGTGAAGCAACCTCGACAGGACGTGGCTACACCTTC. As protein: CASSEATSTGRGYTF.

The sample holds a few counts of this clonotype. This chain links TRBV11-2 with TRBJ2-2, with a weak D call TRBD2 (5 bases). Germline V gives CDR1 SGHAT, CDR2 FQNNGV. The length of the CDR3 is 16 residues. The V gene lost 0 bases and the J gene lost 5 bases, with 13 bases spanning the gap. This CDR3 reads CASSLDYPSGTGELFF. The CDR3 DNA reads as TGTGCCAGCAGCTTAGATTACCCATCGGGGACCGGGGAGCTGTTTTTT.

A few counts support this clonotype. The chain uses TRBV6-1 and TRBJ2-7, with 7 bases fitting TRBD1. The CDR3 is 15 amino acids. CDR1 and CDR2 from the germline V gene are MNHNS and SASEGT. J lost 0 bases, V lost 4 bases, and 6 bases had no gene match. Here the CDR3 DNA reads TGTGCCAGCAGTGCATCGACAGGGAGCTCCTACGAGCAGTACTTC. Its protein product is CASSASTGSSYEQYF.

A remark on this clonotype: A junction end diverges from the germline sequence, so it may reflect a read error. The V call is TRBV28, the J call TRBJ2-3; 8 bases are a match to TRBD1. Germline loops: CDR1 MDHEN, CDR2 SYDVKM. The CDR3 has 14 amino acids. The CDR3 here is CASSSGTGTDTKYF. CDR3 nucleotides: TGTGCCAGCAGCTCCGGGACAGGTACAGATACGAAGTATTTT.

This chain joins TRBV3-1 and TRBJ2-1; 8 bases fit TRBD2. Trimming at V came to 0 bases and at J to 1 base, leaving 5 bases not matched to a gene. Germline loops: CDR1 LGHDT, CDR2 YNNKEL (reference sequence). The CDR3 totals 17 residues. CDR3 sequence (DNA): TGTGCCAGCAGCCAAGAAGGTAGCGGGATGTCCTACAATGAGCAGTTCTTC. Translating gives CASSQEGSGMSYNEQFF.

This clonotype was seen ten or more times. V usage is TRBV2 and J usage is TRBJ2-2; no definite D call. Trimming shortened V by 1 base and J by 1 base, and 13 bases separated the two germline ends. This CDR3 has 17 residues. CDR1 SNHLY and CDR2 FYNNEI come from the germline V gene. The DNA of the CDR3 is TGTGCCAGCAGTGAAGGGATCTCATTCTTGAACACCGGGGAGCTGTTTTTT. Translating gives CASSEGISFLNTGELFF.

This clonotype appeared many times. This chain links TRBV16 with TRBJ1-2, with D perhaps TRBD1 (6 bases). Germline V lookup: CDR1 KGHSY, CDR2 FQNENV. The CDR3 spans 20 residues. Trimming removed 2 bases from V and 8 bases from J, with 33 bases in between. The CDR3 region is CASSQDGELTTGWVDRGYTF. CDR3 DNA: TGTGCCAGCAGCCAAGACGGGGAGCTTACCACAGGGTGGGTCGATCGGGGCTACACCTTC.

Comments on this clonotype: One junction end does not reproduce the germline sequence, and a read error may be involved. The chain combines TRBV2 with TRBJ2-2; D gene ambiguous. CDR1 SNHLY and CDR2 FYNNEI come from the germline V gene. The CDR3 contains 14 residues. The CDR3 sequence is CASWGTISTGELFF. As DNA, the CDR3 is TGCGCCAGCTGGGGAACCATAAGCACCGGGGAGCTGTTTTTT.

Ten or more counts support this clonotype. V gene TRBV27 combines with J gene TRBJ2-2; D uncertain. This CDR3 is built from 15 residues. Trimming shortened V by 3 bases and J by 1 base, and 9 bases separated the two germline ends. The germline V gene has CDR1 MNHEY and CDR2 SMNVEV (reference sequence). The CDR3 coding sequence is TGTGCCAGCAGTTTCCATAGGGAGAACACCGGGGAGCTGTTTTTT. Its translation is CASSFHRENTGELFF.

This clonotype was picked up many times. The V call is TRBV20-1, the J call TRBJ2-7; D perhaps matches TRBD1 (5 bases). Germline V gene sequence: CDR1 DFQATT, CDR2 SNEGSKA (reference sequence). The CDR3 loop spans 15 amino acids. The ends were cut back, 1 base at V and 2 bases at J, with 15 bases in the middle. The CDR3 here is CSARGGAGSTYEQYF. Written as DNA, the CDR3 is TGCAGTGCTAGAGGCGGCGCAGGGTCAACCTACGAGCAGTACTTC.